Here is one TCR beta chain with its context. The sample is drawn from a study of regulatory T cells in long-lasting Graves disease. Time point indicated: persistent/refractory GD, antithyroid drugs over 5 years with positive TRAb. PBMCs provided the RNA from which the TCR library was made. Researchers made TCR beta libraries by using iRepertoire HTBI primers and running Arm-PCR on CDR3 regions. Per the authors' pipeline: Samples jointly harbored 62 TRBV and some 13 TRBJ segments. Each CDR3 protein gets one entry after TCRdb re-called the multiplex PCR reads with MiXCR. TCRdb's processing, not the study's, gives the V and J calls here. The sample shows a few hundred thousand distinct CDR3 sequences, 23% of them seen only once. CDR1 is DFQATT and CDR2 is SNEGSKA in the germline V gene (reference sequence). Deletions cut 3 bases from V and 12 bases from J, with 11 bases between. The CDR3 length is 10 residues.

The clonotype was recovered from a middle-aged woman with Graves disease. The sequences come from peripheral blood mononuclear cells (PBMCs), collected when the disease was refractory, from a patient treated with antithyroid drugs. This chain joins TRBV20-1 and TRBJ1-2; D might be TRBD1 (5 bases). CDR3 loop: CSARGRDHTF. The CDR3 nucleotides read TGCAGTGCTAGGGGCAGGGACCACACCTTC.